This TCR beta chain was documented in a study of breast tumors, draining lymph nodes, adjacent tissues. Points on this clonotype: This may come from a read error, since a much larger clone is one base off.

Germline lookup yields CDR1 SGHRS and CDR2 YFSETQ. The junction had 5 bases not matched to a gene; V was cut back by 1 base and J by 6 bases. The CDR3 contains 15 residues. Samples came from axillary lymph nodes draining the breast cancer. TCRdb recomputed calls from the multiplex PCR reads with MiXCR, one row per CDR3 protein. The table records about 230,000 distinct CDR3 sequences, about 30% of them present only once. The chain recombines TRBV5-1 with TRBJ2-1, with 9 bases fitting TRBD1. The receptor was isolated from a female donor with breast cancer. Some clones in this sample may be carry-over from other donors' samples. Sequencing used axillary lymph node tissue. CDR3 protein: CASSLTGTGCNEQFF. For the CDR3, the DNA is TGCGCCAGCAGCTTGACGGGGACAGGGTGCAATGAGCAGTTCTTC.